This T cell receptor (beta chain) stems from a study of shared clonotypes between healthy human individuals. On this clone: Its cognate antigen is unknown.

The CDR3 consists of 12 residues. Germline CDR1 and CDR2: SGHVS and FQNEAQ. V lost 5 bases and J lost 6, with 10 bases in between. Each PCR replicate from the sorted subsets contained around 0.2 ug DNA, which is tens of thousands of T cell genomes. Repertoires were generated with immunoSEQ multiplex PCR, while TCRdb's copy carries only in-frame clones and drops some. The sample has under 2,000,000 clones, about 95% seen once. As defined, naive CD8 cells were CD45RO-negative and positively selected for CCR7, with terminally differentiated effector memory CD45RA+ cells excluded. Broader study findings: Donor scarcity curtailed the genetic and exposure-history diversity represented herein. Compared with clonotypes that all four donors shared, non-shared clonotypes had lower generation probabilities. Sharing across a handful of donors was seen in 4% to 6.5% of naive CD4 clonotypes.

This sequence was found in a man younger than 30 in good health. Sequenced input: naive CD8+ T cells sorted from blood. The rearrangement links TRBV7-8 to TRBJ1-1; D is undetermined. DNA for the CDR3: TGTGCCAGCAGCCAAGCCGAACCTGAAGCTTTCTTT. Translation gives CASSQAEPEAFF.